This T cell receptor (beta chain) stems from a study of vaccination effects on CD4 cells after COVID-19. This CDR3 contains 14 residues. CDR1 and CDR2 (germline): SNHLY, FYNNEI. V was pared by 9 bases and J by 0 bases, with 14 bases between. Worth noting for this clone: Its antigen remains unidentified.

With the ViraFEST assay, the study expanded antigen-specific CD4+ T cells using viral peptide pools, then sequenced them. Following 10 days of culture, CD4+ T cells were isolated. This table comes from immunoSEQ multiplex PCR, and its TCRdb copy is limited to in-frame clones, with some not included. The sample carries roughly 23,000 clones, around 72% recorded once. The clonotype was recovered from a human donor who received a COVID-19 vaccine. This sequence joins TRBV2 and TRBJ1-1; maybe TRBD1 (6 bases). This specimen consisted of CD4+ T cells from PBMCs cultured with HCoV-229E spike peptides, obtained before COVID-19 vaccination. The CDR3 region is CASTITGLNTEAFF. The CDR3 coding sequence is TGTGCCAGTACGATTACAGGGCTGAACACTGAAGCTTTCTTT. Looking up the rest from reference TRBV2 and TRBJ1-1 gives the full variable domain: EPEVTQTPSHQVTQMGQEVILRCVPISNHLYFYWYRQILGQKVEFLVSFYNNEISEKSEIFDDQFSVERPDGSNFTLKIRSTKLEDSAMYFCASTITGLNTEAFFGQGTRLTVV.